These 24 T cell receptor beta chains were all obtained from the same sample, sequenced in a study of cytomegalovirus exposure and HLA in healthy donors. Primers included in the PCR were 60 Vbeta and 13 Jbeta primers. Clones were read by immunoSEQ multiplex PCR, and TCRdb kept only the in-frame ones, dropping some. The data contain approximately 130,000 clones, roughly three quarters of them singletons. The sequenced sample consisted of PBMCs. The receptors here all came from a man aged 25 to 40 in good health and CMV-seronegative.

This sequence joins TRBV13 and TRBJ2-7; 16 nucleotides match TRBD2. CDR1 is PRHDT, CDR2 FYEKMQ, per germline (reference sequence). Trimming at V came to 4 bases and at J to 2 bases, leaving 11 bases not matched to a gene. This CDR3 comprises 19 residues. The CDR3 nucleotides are TGTGCCAGCAGCTCCGCACCGGGACTAGCGGGGGGGCCAACCTACGAGCAGTACTTC. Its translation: CASSSAPGLAGGPTYEQYF.

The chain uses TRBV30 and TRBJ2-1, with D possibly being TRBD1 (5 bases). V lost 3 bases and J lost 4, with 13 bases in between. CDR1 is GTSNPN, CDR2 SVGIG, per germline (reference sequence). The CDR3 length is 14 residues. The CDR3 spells CAWRRGFFYNEQFF. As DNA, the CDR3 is TGTGCCTGGAGAAGGGGATTCTTTTACAATGAGCAGTTCTTC. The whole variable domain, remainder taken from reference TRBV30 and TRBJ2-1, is SQTIHQWPATLVQPVGSPLSLECTVEGTSNPNLYWYRQAAGRGLQLLFYSVGIGQISSEVPQNLSASRPQDRQFILSSKKLLLSDSGFYLCAWRRGFFYNEQFFGPGTRLTVL.

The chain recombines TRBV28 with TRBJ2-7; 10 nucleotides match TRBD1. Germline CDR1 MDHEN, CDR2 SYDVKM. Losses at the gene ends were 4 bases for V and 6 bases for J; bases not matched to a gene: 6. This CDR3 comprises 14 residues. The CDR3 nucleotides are TGTGCCAGCAGTTCGCGACAGGGGGCAAGCGAGCAGTACTTC. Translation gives CASSSRQGASEQYF. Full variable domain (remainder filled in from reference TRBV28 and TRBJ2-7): DVKVTQSSRYLVKRTGEKVFLECVQDMDHENMFWYRQDPGLGLRLIYFSYDVKMKEKGDIPEGYSVSREKKERFSLILESASTNQTSMYLCASSSRQGASEQYFGPGTRLTVT.

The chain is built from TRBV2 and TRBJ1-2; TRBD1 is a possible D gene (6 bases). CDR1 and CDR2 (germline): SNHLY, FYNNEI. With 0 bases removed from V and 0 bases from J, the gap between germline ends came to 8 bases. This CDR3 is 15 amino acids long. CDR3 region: CASSEAQGTNYGYTF. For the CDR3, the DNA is TGTGCCAGCAGTGAAGCGCAGGGGACTAACTATGGCTACACCTTC.

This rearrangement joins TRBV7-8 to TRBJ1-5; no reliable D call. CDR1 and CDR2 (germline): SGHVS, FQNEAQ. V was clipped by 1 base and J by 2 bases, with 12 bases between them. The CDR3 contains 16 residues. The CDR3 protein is CASSLEPGNGNQPQHF. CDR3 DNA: TGTGCCAGCAGCTTAGAGCCCGGGAATGGCAATCAGCCCCAGCATTTT.

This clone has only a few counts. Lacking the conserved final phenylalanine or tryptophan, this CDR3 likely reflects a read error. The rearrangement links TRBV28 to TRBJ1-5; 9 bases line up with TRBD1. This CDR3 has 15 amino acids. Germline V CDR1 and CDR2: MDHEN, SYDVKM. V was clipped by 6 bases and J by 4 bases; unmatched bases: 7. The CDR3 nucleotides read TGTGCCAGCAGCGAGGGACAGGGAATGAATCAGCCCCAGCATGTT. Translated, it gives CASSEGQGMNQPQHV.

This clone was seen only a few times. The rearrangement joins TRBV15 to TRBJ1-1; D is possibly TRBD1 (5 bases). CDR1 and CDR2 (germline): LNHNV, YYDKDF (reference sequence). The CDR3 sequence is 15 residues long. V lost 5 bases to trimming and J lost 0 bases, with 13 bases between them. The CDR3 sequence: CATSPRGRMNTEAFF. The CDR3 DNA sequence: TGTGCCACCAGCCCTCGGGGGAGAATGAACACTGAAGCTTTCTTT. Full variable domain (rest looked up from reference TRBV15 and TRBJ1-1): DAMVIQNPRYQVTQFGKPVTLSCSQTLNHNVMYWYQQKSSQAPKLLFHYYDKDFNNEADTPDNFQSRRPNTSFCFLDIRSPGLGDTAMYLCATSPRGRMNTEAFFGQGTRLTVV.

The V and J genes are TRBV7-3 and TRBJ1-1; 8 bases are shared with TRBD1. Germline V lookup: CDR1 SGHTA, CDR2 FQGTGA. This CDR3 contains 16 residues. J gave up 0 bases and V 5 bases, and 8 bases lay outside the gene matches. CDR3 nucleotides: TGTGCCAGCAGCGCTACCGGGGGACAGGTGAACACTGAAGCTTTCTTT. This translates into CASSATGGQVNTEAFF.

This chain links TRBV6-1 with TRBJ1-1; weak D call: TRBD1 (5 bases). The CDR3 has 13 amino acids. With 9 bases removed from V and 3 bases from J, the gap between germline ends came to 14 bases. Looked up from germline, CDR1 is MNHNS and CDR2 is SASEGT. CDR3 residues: CASLRGGDTEAFF. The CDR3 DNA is TGTGCCAGTCTCCGCGGGGGAGACACTGAAGCTTTCTTT.

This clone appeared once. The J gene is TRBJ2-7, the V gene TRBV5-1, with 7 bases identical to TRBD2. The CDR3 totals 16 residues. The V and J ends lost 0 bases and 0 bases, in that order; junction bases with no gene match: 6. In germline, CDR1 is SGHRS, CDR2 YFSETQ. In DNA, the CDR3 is TGCGCCAGCAGCTTGGGCACAGCGGGGCTCTCCTACGAGCAGTACTTC. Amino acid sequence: CASSLGTAGLSYEQYF.

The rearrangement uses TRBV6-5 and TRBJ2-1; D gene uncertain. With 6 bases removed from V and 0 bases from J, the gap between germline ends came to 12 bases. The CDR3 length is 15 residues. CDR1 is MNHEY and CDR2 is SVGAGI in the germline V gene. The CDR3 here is CASRRTLGSYNEQFF. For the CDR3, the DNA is TGTGCCAGCAGACGCACTCTTGGCTCCTACAATGAGCAGTTCTTC.

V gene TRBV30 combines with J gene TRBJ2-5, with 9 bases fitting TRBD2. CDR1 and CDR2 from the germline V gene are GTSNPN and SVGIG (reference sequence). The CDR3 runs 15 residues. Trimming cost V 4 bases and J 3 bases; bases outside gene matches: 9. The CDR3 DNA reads TGTGCCTGGAACCCAGGGGCGGGGGGGGAAGAGACCCAGTACTTC. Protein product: CAWNPGAGGEETQYF. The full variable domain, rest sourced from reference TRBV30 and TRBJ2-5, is SQTIHQWPATLVQPVGSPLSLECTVEGTSNPNLYWYRQAAGRGLQLLFYSVGIGQISSEVPQNLSASRPQDRQFILSSKKLLLSDSGFYLCAWNPGAGGEETQYFGPGTRLLVL.

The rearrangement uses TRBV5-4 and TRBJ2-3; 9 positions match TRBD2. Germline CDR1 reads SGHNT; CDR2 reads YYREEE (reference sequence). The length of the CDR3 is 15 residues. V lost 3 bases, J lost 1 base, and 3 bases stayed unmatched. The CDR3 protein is CASSYIAGGTDTQYF. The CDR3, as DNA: TGTGCCAGCAGCTACATAGCGGGAGGCACAGATACGCAGTATTTT.

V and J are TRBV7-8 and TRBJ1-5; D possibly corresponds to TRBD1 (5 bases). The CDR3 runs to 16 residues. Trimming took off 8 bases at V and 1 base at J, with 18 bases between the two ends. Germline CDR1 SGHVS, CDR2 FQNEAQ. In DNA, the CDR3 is TGTGCCAGCGGTCCCTTAGGGGCAGAGAGCAATCAGCCCCAGCATTTT. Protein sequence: CASGPLGAESNQPQHF. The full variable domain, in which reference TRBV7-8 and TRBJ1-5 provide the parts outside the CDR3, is GAGVSQSPRYKVAKRGQDVALRCDPISGHVSLFWYQQALGQGPEFLTYFQNEAQLDKSGLPSDRFFAERPEGSVSTLKIQRTQQEDSAVYLCASGPLGAESNQPQHFGDGTRLSIL.

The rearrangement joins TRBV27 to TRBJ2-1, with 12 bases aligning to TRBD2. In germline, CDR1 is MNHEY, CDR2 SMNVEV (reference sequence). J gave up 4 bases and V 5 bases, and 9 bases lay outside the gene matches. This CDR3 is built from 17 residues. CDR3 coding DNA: TGTGCCAGCAGTCCACCCCGGACTAGCGGGAATTACAATGAGCAGTTCTTC. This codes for CASSPPRTSGNYNEQFF.

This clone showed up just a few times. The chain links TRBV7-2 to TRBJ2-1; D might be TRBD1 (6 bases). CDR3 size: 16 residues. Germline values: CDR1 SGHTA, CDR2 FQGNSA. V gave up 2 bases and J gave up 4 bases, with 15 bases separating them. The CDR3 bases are TGTGCCAGCAGCTTACAGCACACAGGGCCTTACAATGAGCAGTTCTTC. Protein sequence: CASSLQHTGPYNEQFF.

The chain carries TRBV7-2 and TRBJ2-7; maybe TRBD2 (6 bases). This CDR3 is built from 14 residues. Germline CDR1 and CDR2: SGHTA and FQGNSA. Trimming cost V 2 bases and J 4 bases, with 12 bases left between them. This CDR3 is CASSLSGSRYEQYF. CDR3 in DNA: TGTGCCAGCAGCTTATCCGGGAGTCGGTACGAGCAGTACTTC.

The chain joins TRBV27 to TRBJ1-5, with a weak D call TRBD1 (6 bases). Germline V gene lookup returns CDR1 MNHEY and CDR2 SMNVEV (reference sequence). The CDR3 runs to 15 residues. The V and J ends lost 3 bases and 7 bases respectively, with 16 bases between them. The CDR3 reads CASSLEFRGRQPQHF. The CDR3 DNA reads TGTGCCAGCAGTTTGGAGTTCAGGGGCCGGCAGCCCCAGCATTTT.

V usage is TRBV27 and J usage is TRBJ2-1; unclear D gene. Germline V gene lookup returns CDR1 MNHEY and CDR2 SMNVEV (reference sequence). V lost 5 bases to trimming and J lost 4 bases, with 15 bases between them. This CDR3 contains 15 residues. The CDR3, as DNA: TGTGCCAGCAGTCCCCGGCTAGGTGGTTACAATGAGCAGTTCTTC. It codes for CASSPRLGGYNEQFF.

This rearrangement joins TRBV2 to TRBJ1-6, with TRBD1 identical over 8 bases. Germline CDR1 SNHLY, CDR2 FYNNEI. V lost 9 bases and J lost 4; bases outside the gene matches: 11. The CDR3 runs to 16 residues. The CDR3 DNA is TGTGCCAGTGGGGGACAGGCTACGTCTTATAATTCACCCCTCCACTTT. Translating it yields CASGGQATSYNSPLHF.

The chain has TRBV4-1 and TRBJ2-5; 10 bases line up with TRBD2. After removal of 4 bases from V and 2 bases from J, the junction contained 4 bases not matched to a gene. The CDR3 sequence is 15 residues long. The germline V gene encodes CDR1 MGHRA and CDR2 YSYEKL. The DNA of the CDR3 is TGCGCCAGCAGCCTAGCGGGGGGTGAGCAAGAGACCCAGTACTTC. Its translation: CASSLAGGEQETQYF.

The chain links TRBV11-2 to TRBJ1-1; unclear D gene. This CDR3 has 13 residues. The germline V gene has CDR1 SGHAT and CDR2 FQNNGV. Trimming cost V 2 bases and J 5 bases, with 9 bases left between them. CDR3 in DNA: TGTGCCAGCAGCTTACTTGGCAGTACTGAAGCTTTCTTT. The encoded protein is CASSLLGSTEAFF. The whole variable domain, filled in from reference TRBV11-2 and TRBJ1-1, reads EAGVAQSPRYKIIEKRQSVAFWCNPISGHATLYWYQQILGQGPKLLIQFQNNGVVDDSQLPKDRFSAERLKGVDSTLKIQPAKLEDSAVYLCASSLLGSTEAFFGQGTRLTVV.

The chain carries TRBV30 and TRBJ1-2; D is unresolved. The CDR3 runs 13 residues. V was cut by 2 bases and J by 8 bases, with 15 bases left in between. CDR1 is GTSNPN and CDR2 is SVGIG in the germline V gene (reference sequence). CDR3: CAWSSEPRSGYTF. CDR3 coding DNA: TGTGCCTGGAGTTCCGAGCCAAGGAGCGGCTACACCTTC. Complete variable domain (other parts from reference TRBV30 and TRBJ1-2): SQTIHQWPATLVQPVGSPLSLECTVEGTSNPNLYWYRQAAGRGLQLLFYSVGIGQISSEVPQNLSASRPQDRQFILSSKKLLLSDSGFYLCAWSSEPRSGYTFGSGTRLTVV.

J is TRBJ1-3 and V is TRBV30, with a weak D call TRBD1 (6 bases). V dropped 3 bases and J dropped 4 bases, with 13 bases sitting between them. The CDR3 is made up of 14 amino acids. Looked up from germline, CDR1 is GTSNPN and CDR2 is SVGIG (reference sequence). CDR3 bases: TGTGCCTGGAGGGCAGGGGTGTGGGGAAACACCATATATTTT. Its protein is CAWRAGVWGNTIYF.